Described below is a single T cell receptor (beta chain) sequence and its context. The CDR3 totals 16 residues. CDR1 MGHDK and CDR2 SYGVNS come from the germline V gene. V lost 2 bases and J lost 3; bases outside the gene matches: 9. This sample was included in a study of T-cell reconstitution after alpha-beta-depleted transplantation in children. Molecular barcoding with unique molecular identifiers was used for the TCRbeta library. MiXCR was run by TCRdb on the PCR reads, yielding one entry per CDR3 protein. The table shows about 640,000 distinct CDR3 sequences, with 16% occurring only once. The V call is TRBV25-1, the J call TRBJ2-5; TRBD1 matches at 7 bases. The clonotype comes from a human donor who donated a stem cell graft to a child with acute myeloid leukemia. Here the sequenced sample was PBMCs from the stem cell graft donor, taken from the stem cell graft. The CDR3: CASSEMVAGGKETQYF. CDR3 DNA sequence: TGTGCCAGCAGTGAAATGGTCGCAGGGGGAAAAGAGACCCAGTACTTC.